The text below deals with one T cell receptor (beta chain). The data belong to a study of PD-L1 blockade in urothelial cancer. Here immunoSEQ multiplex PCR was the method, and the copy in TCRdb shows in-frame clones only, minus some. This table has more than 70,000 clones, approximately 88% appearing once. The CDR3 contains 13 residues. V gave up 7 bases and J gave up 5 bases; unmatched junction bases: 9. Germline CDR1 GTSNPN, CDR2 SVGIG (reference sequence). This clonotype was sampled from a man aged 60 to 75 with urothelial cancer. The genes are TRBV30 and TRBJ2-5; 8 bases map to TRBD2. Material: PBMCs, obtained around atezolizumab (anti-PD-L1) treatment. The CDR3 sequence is CASSGGGWETQYF. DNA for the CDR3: TGTGCCTCCAGCGGGGGCGGGTGGGAGACCCAGTACTTC.